This T cell receptor beta chain was recorded in a study of regulatory T cells in long-lasting Graves disease. In the study overall: Disease was considered persistent Graves' disease after over 5 years of antithyroid drugs (with positive TSH receptor antibodies).

The study, taken as a whole, reports: TRBV28 was favored in persistent disease, as were TRBJ1-2 and TRBJ2-5.

This clonotype was detected only a few times. Its specificity is not known. The germline V and J ends were trimmed by 2 bases and 2 bases, with 9 bases remaining between them. Per the germline V gene, CDR1 is MNHEY and CDR2 is SVGAGI. The CDR3 covers 14 residues. iRepertoire HTBI primers and Arm-PCR of CDR3 regions built TCR beta libraries. TCRdb passed the multiplex PCR reads through MiXCR, listing each CDR3 protein once. The table includes 500,000 to 800,000 distinct CDR3 sequences, 25% to 35% detected once. Time point given: persistent/refractory GD, antithyroid drugs over 5 years with positive TRAb. RNA from PBMCs was the source of the TCR library.

The specimen comprised peripheral blood mononuclear cells (PBMCs), sampled when the disease was refractory, from a patient treated with antithyroid drugs. The rearrangement joins TRBV6-5 to TRBJ2-5; maybe TRBD1 (6 bases). This receptor was identified in a female donor with Graves disease. The CDR3 spells CASSYSRGQETQYF. The CDR3 DNA is TGTGCCAGCAGTTACAGCAGGGGTCAAGAGACCCAGTACTTC.